The next 10 T cell receptor beta chains were all read from a single sample in a study of identical twins. TCRdb re-called the 5' RACE reads with MiXCR, one entry per CDR3 protein. The repertoire consists of just under 550,000 distinct CDR3 sequences, with approximately 14% occurring once and the leading ten covering about 0.47%. The sample was also linked to a second study, of yellow fever vaccine responses in identical twins.

Sequencing input: CD4+ T cells sorted from blood. These receptors all come from a woman in her late teens or twenties in good health.

This clonotype was recorded at least ten times. The chain recombines TRBV5-1 with TRBJ2-3; D remains unclear. Deletions cut 4 bases from V and 2 bases from J, with 5 bases between. Germline V CDR1 and CDR2: SGHRS, YFSETQ. This CDR3 contains 12 residues. The CDR3 reads CASSPATDTQYF. CDR3 coding DNA: TGCGCCAGCAGCCCGGCCACAGATACGCAGTATTTT.

CDR3 nucleotide sequence: TGTGCCAGCAGTTACTCGGCTAGCGGGACTGAGCAGTTCTTC. Translation gives CASSYSASGTEQFF. The genes are TRBV6-5 and TRBJ2-1; 9 nucleotides agree with TRBD2. The germline V gene has CDR1 MNHEY and CDR2 SVGAGI. The CDR3 loop spans 14 amino acids. V dropped 0 bases and J dropped 9; count of bases not matched to a gene: 3.

This clonotype was recorded at least ten times. This chain links TRBV12-3 or TRBV12-4 with TRBJ1-1; possible D gene TRBD1, 6 bases. The CDR3 length is 12 residues. The V end lost 4 bases, the J end lost 5 bases, and 8 bases lay between the germline ends. In DNA form, the CDR3 reads TGTGCCAGCAGTTCAGGGGTTACTGAAGCTTTCTTT. It translates to CASSSGVTEAFF.

This clonotype was recorded a few times. The gene calls are TRBV7-2 and TRBJ2-1; TRBD2 might be the D (7 bases). Trimming stripped 5 bases from V and 8 bases from J, with 19 bases between. The CDR3 is 15 amino acids. CDR1 is SGHTA, CDR2 FQGNSA, per germline. CDR3 region: CASSAGRGGGDEQFF. CDR3 in DNA: TGTGCCAGCAGCGCCGGAAGGGGGGGTGGCGATGAGCAGTTCTTC.

This clonotype was counted between two and nine times. The CDR3 sequence: CASSLTLSSYNEQFF. The CDR3 DNA follows: TGTGCCAGCAGCTTAACCCTGAGCTCCTACAATGAGCAGTTCTTC. The chain combines TRBV11-3 with TRBJ2-1; D is unresolved. Germline V CDR1 and CDR2: SGHNT, YENEEA. The ends were cut back, 2 bases at V and 0 bases at J, with 8 bases in the middle. The CDR3 extends over 15 amino acids.

A few counts support this clonotype. The rearrangement links TRBV4-1 to TRBJ1-4; the match to TRBD1 covers 7 bases. Germline-derived CDR1 and CDR2 are MGHRA and YSYEKL. Germline trimming cut 6 bases from V and 6 bases from J; bases unmatched to any gene: 10. The CDR3 runs to 15 residues. The CDR3 region has the DNA TGCGCCAGCAGTCGCACCGGGACAGTTGATGAAAAACTGTTTTTT. Translation gives CASSRTGTVDEKLFF.

There are a few counts of this clonotype. This sequence joins TRBV6-5 and TRBJ2-2; D is tentatively TRBD1 or TRBD2 (6 bases each). The CDR3 loop spans 17 amino acids. The V gene's germline CDR1 is MNHEY and CDR2 SVGAGI. Deletions cut 3 bases from V and 0 bases from J, with 14 bases between. The CDR3 loop is CASSYTGASANTGELFF. The CDR3 nucleotides read TGTGCCAGCAGTTATACGGGGGCTTCCGCGAACACCGGGGAGCTGTTTTTT.

The sample holds a few counts of this clonotype. V usage is TRBV9 and J usage is TRBJ2-3; the match to TRBD1 covers 7 bases. Trimming took 0 bases from V and 1 from J; bases not matched to a gene: 5. This CDR3 spans 16 amino acids. Germline loops: CDR1 SGDLS, CDR2 YYNGEE. The chain's CDR3 is CASSVEGQGGTDTQYF. CDR3 bases: TGTGCCAGCAGCGTAGAAGGGCAGGGGGGCACAGATACGCAGTATTTT.

The chain combines TRBV3-1 with TRBJ1-6, with TRBD1 identical over 10 bases. CDR1 and CDR2 from the germline V gene are LGHDT and YNNKEL (reference sequence). The CDR3 has 17 residues. The V and J ends lost 0 bases and 9 bases, in that order; junction bases with no gene match: 8. CDR3 amino acids: CASSQDLGQGGGSPLHF. CDR3 DNA: TGTGCCAGCAGCCAAGATCTCGGACAGGGGGGAGGTTCACCCCTCCACTTT. The variable domain in full, completed from reference TRBV3-1 and TRBJ1-6, reads DTAVSQTPKYLVTQMGNDKSIKCEQNLGHDTMYWYKQDSKKFLKIMFSYNNKELIINETVPNRFSPKSPDKAHLNLHINSLELGDSAVYFCASSQDLGQGGGSPLHFGNGTRLTVT.

A few counts support this clonotype. The chain links TRBV5-1 to TRBJ2-2; possibly TRBD1 for D (5 bases). Trimming stripped 3 bases from V and 5 bases from J, with 14 bases between. Germline loops: CDR1 SGHRS, CDR2 YFSETQ. There are 15 residues in the CDR3. CDR3 region: CASSSGNGWTGELFF. CDR3 nucleotide sequence: TGCGCCAGCAGCTCAGGGAACGGGTGGACCGGGGAGCTGTTTTTT.